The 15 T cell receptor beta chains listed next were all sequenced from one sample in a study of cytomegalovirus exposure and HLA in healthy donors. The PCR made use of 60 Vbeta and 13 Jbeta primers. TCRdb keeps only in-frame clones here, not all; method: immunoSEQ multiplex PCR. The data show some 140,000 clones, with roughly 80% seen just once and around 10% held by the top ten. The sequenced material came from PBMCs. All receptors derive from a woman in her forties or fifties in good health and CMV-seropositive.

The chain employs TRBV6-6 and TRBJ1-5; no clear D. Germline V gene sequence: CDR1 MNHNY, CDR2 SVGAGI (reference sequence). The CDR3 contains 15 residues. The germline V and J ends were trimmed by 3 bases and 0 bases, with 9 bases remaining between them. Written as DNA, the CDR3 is TGTGCCAGCAGTTATAGCCTAGGTAGCAATCAGCCCCAGCATTTT. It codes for CASSYSLGSNQPQHF.

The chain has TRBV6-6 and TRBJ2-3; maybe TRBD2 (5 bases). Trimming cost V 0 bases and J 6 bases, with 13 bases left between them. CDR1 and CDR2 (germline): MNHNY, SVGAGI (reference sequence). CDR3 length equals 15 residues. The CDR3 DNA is TGTGCCAGCAGTTACTCGACCGGGCGCGGGGATACGCAGTATTTT. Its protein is CASSYSTGRGDTQYF.

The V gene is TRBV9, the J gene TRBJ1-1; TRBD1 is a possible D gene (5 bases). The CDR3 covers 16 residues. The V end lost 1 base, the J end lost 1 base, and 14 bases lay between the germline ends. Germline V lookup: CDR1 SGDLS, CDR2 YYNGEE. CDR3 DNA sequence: TGTGCCAGCAGCGTAAGGTCTGGGGCTGGGAACACTGAAGCTTTCTTT. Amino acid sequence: CASSVRSGAGNTEAFF.

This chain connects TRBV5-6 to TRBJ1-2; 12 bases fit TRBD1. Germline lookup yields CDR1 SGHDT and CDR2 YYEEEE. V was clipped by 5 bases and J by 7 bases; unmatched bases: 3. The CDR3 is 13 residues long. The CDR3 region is CASSGDRGLGYTF. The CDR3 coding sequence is TGTGCCAGCAGTGGGGACAGGGGGCTTGGCTACACCTTC.

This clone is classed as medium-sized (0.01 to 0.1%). The CDR3 reads CASSPPGSPLHF. DNA of the CDR3: TGTGCCAGCAGCCCTCCGGGGTCACCCCTCCACTTT. The chain couples TRBV7-2 to TRBJ1-6; D gene unclear. The CDR3 loop spans 12 amino acids. V shed 5 bases and J shed 10 bases, with 9 bases lying between them. Germline CDR1 SGHTA, CDR2 FQGNSA.

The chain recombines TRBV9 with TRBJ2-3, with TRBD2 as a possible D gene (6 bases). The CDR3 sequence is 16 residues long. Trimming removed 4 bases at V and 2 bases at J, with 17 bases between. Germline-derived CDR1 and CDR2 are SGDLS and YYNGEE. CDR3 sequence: CASSPRTGDHTDTQYF. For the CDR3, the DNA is TGTGCCAGCAGCCCTCGGACGGGGGACCACACAGATACGCAGTATTTT.

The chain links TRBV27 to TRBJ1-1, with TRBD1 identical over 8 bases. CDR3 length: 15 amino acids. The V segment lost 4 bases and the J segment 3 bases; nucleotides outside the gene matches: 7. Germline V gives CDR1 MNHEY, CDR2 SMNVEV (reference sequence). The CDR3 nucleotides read TGTGCCAGCAGTTCACCCAAGACAGGGGACACTGAAGCTTTCTTT. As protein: CASSSPKTGDTEAFF.

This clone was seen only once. The CDR3 bases are TGTGCCAGTAGTGTGACAGGGGGCAACGAGCAGTACTTC. Residues: CASSVTGGNEQYF. The chain joins TRBV19 to TRBJ2-7, with 10 bases matching TRBD1. The CDR3 has 13 residues. The germline V gene has CDR1 LNHDA and CDR2 SQIVND (reference sequence). Trimming at V came to 5 bases and at J to 5 bases, leaving 3 bases not matched to a gene.

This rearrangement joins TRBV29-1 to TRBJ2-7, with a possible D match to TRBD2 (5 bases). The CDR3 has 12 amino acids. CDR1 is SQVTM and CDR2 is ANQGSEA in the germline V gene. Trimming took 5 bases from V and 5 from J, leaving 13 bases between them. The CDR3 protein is CSVRMSGDEQYF. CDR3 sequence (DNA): TGCAGCGTTAGAATGAGCGGCGACGAGCAGTACTTC.

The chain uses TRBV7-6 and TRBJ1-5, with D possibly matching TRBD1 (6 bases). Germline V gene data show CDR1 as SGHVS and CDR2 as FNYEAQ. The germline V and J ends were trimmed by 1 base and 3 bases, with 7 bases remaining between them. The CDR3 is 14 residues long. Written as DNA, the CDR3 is TGTGCCAGCAGCTTAGGACAGGCCAATCAGCCCCAGCATTTT. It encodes CASSLGQANQPQHF.

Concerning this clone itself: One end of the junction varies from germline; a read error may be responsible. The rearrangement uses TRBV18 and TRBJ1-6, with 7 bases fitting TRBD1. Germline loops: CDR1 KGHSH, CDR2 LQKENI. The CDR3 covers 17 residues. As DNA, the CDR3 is TGTGCCAGCACACCAATCCCGGGACAGCTGTATAATTCACCCCTCCACTTT. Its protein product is CASTPIPGQLYNSPLHF.

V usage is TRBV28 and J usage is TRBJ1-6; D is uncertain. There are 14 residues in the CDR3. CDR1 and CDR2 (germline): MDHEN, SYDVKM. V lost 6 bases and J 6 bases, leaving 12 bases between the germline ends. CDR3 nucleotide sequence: TGTGCCAGCAGCCTGACACAGATTAATTCACCCCTCCACTTT. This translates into CASSLTQINSPLHF.

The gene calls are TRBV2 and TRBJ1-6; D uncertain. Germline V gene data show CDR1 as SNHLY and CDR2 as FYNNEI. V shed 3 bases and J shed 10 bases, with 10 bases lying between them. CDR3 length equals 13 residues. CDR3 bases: TGTGCCAGCAGTGATGAGGGTTTCTCACCCCTCCACTTT. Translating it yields CASSDEGFSPLHF.

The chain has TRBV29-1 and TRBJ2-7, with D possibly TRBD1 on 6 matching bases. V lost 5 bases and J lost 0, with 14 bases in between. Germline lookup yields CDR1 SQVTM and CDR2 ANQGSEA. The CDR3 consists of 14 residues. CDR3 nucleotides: TGCAGCGTTACCGGGACAACTTCCTCCTACGAGCAGTACTTC. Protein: CSVTGTTSSYEQYF.

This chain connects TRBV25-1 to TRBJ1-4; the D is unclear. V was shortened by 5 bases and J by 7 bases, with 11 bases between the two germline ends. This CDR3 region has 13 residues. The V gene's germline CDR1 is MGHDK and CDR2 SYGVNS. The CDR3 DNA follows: TGTGCCAGCAGTATACGGGGTGGTGAAAAACTGTTTTTT. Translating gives CASSIRGGEKLFF.